Many counts were recorded for the clone carrying this TCR beta chain. Its antigen is currently unknown. This sample was taken from a study of early T cells in non-severe SARS-CoV-2 infection. Overall study context: Sequencing was performed on bulk RNA from unsorted whole blood, leaving chains unpaired. Notes on the study in general: VDJdb-based annotation leaned toward anti-spike CD8 responses and missed private and CD4 specificities.

As part of library construction, unique molecular identifiers were attached to individual cDNA molecules. MiXCR, applied by TCRdb to the 5' RACE reads, yields one record per CDR3 protein. The profile shows some 28,000 distinct CDR3 sequences, roughly 4.8% of them singletons. Trimming cost V 1 base and J 3 bases, with 6 bases left between them. The CDR3 consists of 13 residues. Sequencing was performed on whole blood. The V and J genes are TRBV12-3 or TRBV12-4 and TRBJ1-2; tentatively, D is TRBD1 (6 bases). This clonotype originated in an adult who was a healthcare worker with PCR-confirmed SARS-CoV-2 infection or an uninfected control (not recorded which). For the CDR3, the DNA is TGTGCCAGCAGTTTAGGACAGGACTATGGCTACACCTTC. Protein sequence: CASSLGQDYGYTF.